These T cell receptor beta chains were read from a single sample in a study of T and B cells in COVID-19 patients. TCRdb reanalysed the multiplex PCR reads using MiXCR and keeps one entry per CDR3 protein. The table has over 6,000 distinct CDR3 sequences, around 33% seen once. Source material: blood. The receptor source for this set is a human donor with active COVID-19. Each CDR3 is given with its conserved first and last residue. A D gene is named only where the DNA matches it firmly. Size values are once, few and many counts, or a class for expanded clones, and some rows have none.

>TRBJ2-1|-|TRBD2|TRBV5-1
TGCGCCAGCAGCCCTCTAGCGGGAGGCTACAATGAGCAGTTCTTC
CASSPLAGGYNEQFF
>TRBJ2-7|few|-|TRBV19
TGTGCCAGTAGGGCGAAAGGAACTACCTACGAGCAGTACTTC
CASRAKGTTYEQYF
>TRBJ2-1|-|-|TRBV20-1
TGCAGTGCCCCAATCCAAGGGGAGCAGTTCTTC
CSAPIQGEQFF
>TRBJ2-5|few|TRBD1|TRBV6-5
TGTGCCAGCAGCTCCGGGACAGGGACCCAGTACTTC
CASSSGTGTQYF
>TRBJ2-7|-|-|TRBV7-9
TGTGCCAGCAGCTTAGCCGCCGCTTACGAGCAGTACTTC
CASSLAAAYEQYF
>TRBJ1-1|-|-|TRBV24-1
TGTGCCACCAGTGATTTGAGGGGAACAGGGCCCCTGGGGACTGAAGCTTTCTTT
CATSDLRGTGPLGTEAFF
>TRBJ1-4|-|-|TRBV19
TGTGCCAGTAGTCCCACCGGGACGTCCCTTGAAAAACTGTTTTTT
CASSPTGTSLEKLFF
>TRBJ1-5|once|-|TRBV27
TGTGCCAGCACCCCCATCGGGGGGGGGAGTCAGCCCCAGCATTTT
CASTPIGGGSQPQHF
>TRBJ2-3|-|-|TRBV5-1
TGCGCCAGCAGCTTTTCTGATGCTACAGATACGCAGTATTTT
CASSFSDATDTQYF
>TRBJ2-1|-|TRBD2|TRBV20-1
TGCAGTGCTAGGGGCAGCGGGAGCTCCTACAATGAGCAGTTCTTC
CSARGSGSSYNEQFF
>TRBJ2-1|few|-|TRBV5-6
TGTGCCAGCAGCCTCTGGCAGAGCTCCTACAATGAGCAGTTCTTC
CASSLWQSSYNEQFF
>TRBJ1-2|-|TRBD1|TRBV6-5
TGTGCCAGCAGTGAAGCCCTACAGGGGACGGGTGGCTACACCTTC
CASSEALQGTGGYTF
>TRBJ2-5|medium-sized|-|TRBV15
TGTGCCACCAGCAGTCCGGTTGGCGCCCAAGAGACCCAGTACTTC
CATSSPVGAQETQYF
>TRBJ1-2|few|-|TRBV6-2/TRBV6-3
TGTGCCAGCAGTTACGGGGCCTATGGCTACACCTTC
CASSYGAYGYTF
>TRBJ2-2|-|-|TRBV18
TGTGCCAGCTCGGGAGGCGGGGAGCTGTTTTTT
CASSGGGELFF
>TRBJ1-2|medium-sized|TRBD1|TRBV29-1
TGCAGCGTGCCGGGACAGGGGGCTGTCTATGGCTACACCTTC
CSVPGQGAVYGYTF
>TRBJ2-7|-|TRBD2|TRBV7-9
TGTGCCAGCAGCTTAGGGACTAGCGGGAGGATGAACGAGCAGTACTTC
CASSLGTSGRMNEQYF
>TRBJ1-2|few|-|TRBV27
TGTGCCAGCAGAACTCAAGACGGTAACTATGGCTACACCTTC
CASRTQDGNYGYTF
>TRBJ2-2|medium-sized|TRBD2|TRBV6-2/TRBV6-3
TGTGCCAGCAGACCGGGGACTATCACGAACACCGGGGAGCTGTTTTTT
CASRPGTITNTGELFF
>TRBJ1-4|-|-|TRBV6-5
TGTGCCAGCAAACAGGGTAGAGGGAGTGAAAAACTGTTTTTT
CASKQGRGSEKLFF
>TRBJ2-1|medium-sized|-|TRBV27
TGTGCCAGCAGTTTGGACTACCCATCCTACAATGAGCAGTTCTTC
CASSLDYPSYNEQFF
>TRBJ1-5|once|-|TRBV5-3
TGCGCCAGCAGCTTGGATTACAATCAGCCCCAGCATTTT
CASSLDYNQPQHF
>TRBJ2-3|-|-|TRBV19
TGTGCCAGTAGGTTCAAAATCAGGGTTACATATACGCAGTATTTT
CASRFKIRVTYTQYF
>TRBJ2-2|medium-sized|TRBD1|TRBV27
TGTGCCAGCAGTAATTTTGAGGGACAGGGATACGTCAACGGGGAGCTGTTTTTT
CASSNFEGQGYVNGELFF
>TRBJ2-5|-|TRBD1|TRBV4-3
TGCGCCAGCAGCACGGGGACAGCACAAGAGACCCAGTACTTC
CASSTGTAQETQYF
>TRBJ1-1|-|-|TRBV20-1
TGCAGTGCTAGAGTGGGCAGGGCCACTGAAGCTTTCTTT
CSARVGRATEAFF
>TRBJ1-5|-|TRBD1|TRBV19
TGTGCCAGTAATGACAGGGGTAGCAATCAGCCCCAGCATTTT
CASNDRGSNQPQHF
>TRBJ2-1|few|-|TRBV6-6
TGTGCCAGCAGTACCCGGCAGGGGGGCTACAATGAGCAGTTCTTC
CASSTRQGGYNEQFF
>TRBJ2-5|-|TRBD2|TRBV5-3
TGCGCCAGCAGCTACGGGACTAGCGGGTTGAAAGAGACCCAGTACTTC
CASSYGTSGLKETQYF
>TRBJ2-7|-|TRBD2|TRBV29-1
TGCAGCGTTGAAGGGGTAGCGGGAGGGCTTTACGAGCAGTACTTC
CSVEGVAGGLYEQYF
>TRBJ1-2|-|-|TRBV6-5
TGTGCCAGCAGTTCCTCCCGGACAGCGCCACGGGGCTATGGCTACACCTTC
CASSSSRTAPRGYGYTF
>TRBJ2-1|medium-sized|TRBD2|TRBV19
TGTGCCAGTAGTCCAGCGGGAGGGCCTAACAATGAGCAGTTCTTC
CASSPAGGPNNEQFF
>TRBJ2-1|-|TRBD2|TRBV5-1
TGCGCCAGCAGCCTTCTAGCGGGAGGAGGCAATGAGCAGTTCTTC
CASSLLAGGGNEQFF
>TRBJ1-5|-|TRBD1|TRBV27
TGTGCCAGCAGTTCTCAGGTGGGACAGGGAGTCTTTCAGCCCCAGCATTTT
CASSSQVGQGVFQPQHF
>TRBJ1-1|-|-|TRBV12-3/TRBV12-4
TGTGCCAGCAACCAACTTTTGAACACTGAAGCTTTCTTT
CASNQLLNTEAFF
>TRBJ2-7|once|TRBD1|TRBV7-2
TGTGCCAGCAGCTTAGCGAGCGTCGGCAGGGGGCTACGCGAGCAGTACTTC
CASSLASVGRGLREQYF
>TRBJ1-5|-|-|TRBV6-2/TRBV6-3
TGTGCCAGCAGCCGTGACCTGGAAACTCAGCCCCAGCATTTT
CASSRDLETQPQHF
>TRBJ2-3|medium-sized|-|TRBV29-1
TGCAGCGTTTCGTTCAGTGGACCTACGCAGTATTTT
CSVSFSGPTQYF
>TRBJ2-7|few|-|TRBV15
TGTGCCACCAGCAGAGAAGGTGGGGGTTCCTACGAGCAGTACTTC
CATSREGGGSYEQYF
>TRBJ1-2|few|-|TRBV6-5
TGTGCCACCGCACCCGGGTCCCGAGGAGGCTACACCTTC
CATAPGSRGGYTF
>TRBJ2-6|-|-|TRBV7-9
TGTGCCAGCAGCTTAGGGATTGCTGGGGCCAACGTCCTGACTTTC
CASSLGIAGANVLTF
>TRBJ1-1|-|-|TRBV27
TGTGCCAGCAGTGACTCGGATGTAATGAACACTGAAGCTTTCTTT
CASSDSDVMNTEAFF
>TRBJ1-1|few|-|TRBV5-6
TGTGCCAGCAGCTTCGGCCCAGAGGAAGCTTTCTTT
CASSFGPEEAFF
>TRBJ2-7|medium-sized|-|TRBV6-5
TGTGCCAGCAGTTACCAGGGCAGAGACTACGAGCAGTACTTC
CASSYQGRDYEQYF
>TRBJ2-7|-|-|TRBV11-1
TGTGCCAGCAGCTTAAACAGGGTCTCCTACGAGCAGTACTTC
CASSLNRVSYEQYF
>TRBJ1-1|medium-sized|TRBD1|TRBV30
TGTGCCTGGAGGGGACAGGGATGGGTTGAAGCTTTCTTT
CAWRGQGWVEAFF
>TRBJ2-4|once|TRBD1|TRBV20-1
TGCAGTGCCGCCGGGACAGGGTCTTTAGCCAAAAACATTCAGTACTTC
CSAAGTGSLAKNIQYF
>TRBJ2-1|-|-|TRBV20-1
TGCAGTGCTAGAGATGGTGAAGGAGCCTACAATGAGCAGTTCTTC
CSARDGEGAYNEQFF
>TRBJ2-7|-|TRBD2|TRBV7-2
TGTGCCAGCAGCTCCCGACTAGCGGGAGACGAGCAGTACTTC
CASSSRLAGDEQYF
>TRBJ2-6|medium-sized|TRBD2|TRBV29-1
TGCAGCGTAGGGGCGGGACTAGCGGGCAACTCTGGGGCCAACGTCCTGACTTTC
CSVGAGLAGNSGANVLTF
>TRBJ1-2|few|TRBD1|TRBV6-5
TGTGCCAGCAGTGCTGACAGGGATCCCTATGGCTACACCTTC
CASSADRDPYGYTF
>TRBJ2-7|few|-|TRBV27
TGTGCCAGCAGCGATCGAGGGCCTCAGGACGAGCAGTACTTC
CASSDRGPQDEQYF
>TRBJ2-5|-|-|TRBV20-1
TGCAGGGGGGACTACCAAGAGACCCAGTACTTC
CRGDYQETQYF
>TRBJ1-2|few|-|TRBV19
TGTGCCAGTTGGGGGATCTATGGCTACACCTTC
CASWGIYGYTF
>TRBJ2-3|medium-sized|TRBD2|TRBV5-1
TGCGCCAGCAGCTACGGGACTAGCGGAGCAGATACGCAGTATTTT
CASSYGTSGADTQYF
>TRBJ2-4|-|-|TRBV29-1
TGCAGCGTCCCCTGGGGGGAGCGGTCCAAAAACATTCAGTACTTC
CSVPWGERSKNIQYF
>TRBJ2-3|-|-|TRBV5-3
TGTGCCAGCAGCTTAGCCTGGGCGGGACCCACAGATACGCAGTATTTT
CASSLAWAGPTDTQYF